This TCR beta chain was obtained from a study of shared clonotypes between healthy human individuals. Each sample came from a Caucasian adult donor living in Nashville, Tennessee. Trimming cost V 3 bases and J 7 bases, with 18 bases left between them. Germline values: CDR1 GTSNPN, CDR2 SVGIG (reference sequence). The CDR3 consists of 15 residues. Here immunoSEQ multiplex PCR was the method, and the copy in TCRdb shows in-frame clones only, minus some. Of some 1 million clones in the sample, about 75% were seen once. On this clone itself: Its antigen is unidentified.

Study results and caveats: Across a handful of donors, naive CD4 shared 5% to 6.5%, naive CD8 more than 3%, memory CD4 2% to 2.5%, memory CD8 0.4% to 0.5%. Clonotype sharing levels among donors were expected to vary with sequencing depth.

The sequenced material came from memory CD4+ T cells sorted from blood. The subset here: CD45RA-negative fraction. This chain uses TRBV30 with TRBJ1-4; possible D gene TRBD1, 5 bases. The clonotype was recovered from a man between 18 and 29 years old in good health. CDR3 coding DNA: TGTGCCTGGAGAGTCTTTGGGGTTGGGGGTGAAAAACTGTTTTTT. It codes for CAWRVFGVGGEKLFF.